One T cell receptor beta chain is described in this entry. This entry belongs to a study of blood T cell repertoires in COVID-19. After removal of 5 bases from V and 0 bases from J, the junction contained 10 bases not matched to a gene. CDR3 length: 17 residues. CDR1 is SGDLS, CDR2 YYNGEE, per germline. Assay: immunoSEQ multiplex PCR; the TCRdb copy retains only in-frame clones and omits some. This table holds about 60,000 clones, approximately 82% found once. The sequence was obtained from a man aged 60 to 75 with acute or convalescent COVID-19. The sample consisted of peripheral blood. V and J are TRBV9 and TRBJ1-4; 7 bases fit TRBD1. The CDR3 sequence: CASRPLTGRATNEKLFF. For the CDR3, the DNA is TGTGCCAGCAGACCATTGACAGGGAGAGCAACTAATGAAAAACTGTTTTTT.